The next 13 T cell receptor beta chains were all read from a single sample in a study of cytomegalovirus exposure and HLA in healthy donors. TCRdb's copy holds only in-frame clones and misses some; the assay was immunoSEQ multiplex PCR. This table holds 150,000 to 200,000 clones, roughly 91% found once. Sequencing was performed on PBMCs. The receptors were gathered from a young man in good health and CMV-seropositive.

This chain links TRBV7-9 with TRBJ1-1; TRBD1 agrees at 7 bases. This CDR3 comprises 19 residues. Losses at the gene ends were 3 bases for V and 0 bases for J; bases not matched to a gene: 16. CDR1 is SEHNR, CDR2 FQNEAQ, per germline (reference sequence). The CDR3 protein is CASSLGVIRQGNMNTEAFF. DNA of the CDR3: TGTGCCAGCAGCTTGGGGGTGATAAGACAGGGAAATATGAACACTGAAGCTTTCTTT.

The rearrangement joins TRBV2 to TRBJ1-1, with D maybe TRBD1 (6 bases). Germline CDR1 SNHLY, CDR2 FYNNEI. This CDR3 has 14 amino acids. Trimming shortened V by 7 bases and J by 2 bases, and 14 bases separated the two germline ends. The CDR3 region is CASKVPGDNTEAFF. DNA of the CDR3: TGTGCCAGCAAGGTTCCAGGGGATAACACTGAAGCTTTCTTT.

The chain combines TRBV18 with TRBJ2-5; D perhaps matches TRBD1 (6 bases). Trimming removed 6 bases at V and 0 bases at J, with 11 bases between. The germline CDR1 and CDR2 sequences are KGHSH and LQKENI. This CDR3 is built from 14 residues. This CDR3 reads CASSFRTDQETQYF. DNA of the CDR3: TGTGCCAGCTCCTTTCGGACAGACCAAGAGACCCAGTACTTC.

DNA for the CDR3: TGTGCCAGCAGCTTAGCGTACGGCGGGAGGCCCTCCTACGAGCAGTACTTC. Its protein is CASSLAYGGRPSYEQYF. The chain is built from TRBV7-8 and TRBJ2-7, with 8 bases fitting TRBD2. V dropped 0 bases and J dropped 0; count of bases not matched to a gene: 7. There are 17 residues in the CDR3. In germline, CDR1 is SGHVS, CDR2 FQNEAQ.

As concerns this clone: Other DNA sequences in this specimen translate into the identical CDR3. The rearrangement joins TRBV5-8 to TRBJ2-7, with 10 bases identical to TRBD1. Unmatched junction bases numbered 4, after V lost 5 bases and J lost 2 bases. The CDR3 length is 14 residues. Looked up from germline, CDR1 is SGHTS and CDR2 is YDEGEE. The DNA of the CDR3 is TGTGCCAGCAGTCGGACAGGGGGGACCTACGAGCAGTACTTC. The encoded protein is CASSRTGGTYEQYF.

The rearrangement links TRBV6-1 to TRBJ2-2; possible D gene TRBD1, 5 bases. This CDR3 spans 14 amino acids. The germline CDR1 and CDR2 sequences are MNHNS and SASEGT. The germline V and J ends were trimmed by 8 bases and 1 base, with 11 bases remaining between them. The chain's CDR3 is CASWRQKNTGELFF. In DNA form, the CDR3 reads TGTGCCAGCTGGAGACAGAAGAACACCGGGGAGCTGTTTTTT.

The chain carries TRBV2 and TRBJ2-3; D gene unclear. Looked up from germline, CDR1 is SNHLY and CDR2 is FYNNEI. This CDR3 is 12 amino acids long. V lost 6 bases, J lost 2 bases, and 6 bases lay in between. The CDR3: CASSLVTDTQYF. CDR3 coding DNA: TGTGCCAGCAGCCTCGTCACAGATACGCAGTATTTT.

V is TRBV5-1 and J is TRBJ1-2; the match to TRBD1 covers 10 bases. CDR1 and CDR2 from the germline V gene are SGHRS and YFSETQ. The CDR3 runs to 18 residues. V shed 0 bases, J shed 3 bases, and the junction held 11 bases outside the gene matches. The CDR3 region is CASSLARQGAPEHYGYTF. CDR3 DNA: TGCGCCAGCAGCTTGGCGCGACAGGGGGCTCCGGAGCACTATGGCTACACCTTC.

This clone came up a few times. This chain links TRBV5-4 with TRBJ2-7; 7 nucleotides match TRBD1. The CDR3 extends over 14 amino acids. Germline CDR1 and CDR2: SGHNT and YYREEE (reference sequence). Unmatched junction bases numbered 9, after V lost 4 bases and J lost 5 bases. CDR3 nucleotides: TGTGCCAGCAGCACGCGACGAGGGGGCGACGAGCAGTACTTC. Translated: CASSTRRGGDEQYF.

The chain couples TRBV29-1 to TRBJ2-3; TRBD1 agrees at 8 bases. The V and J ends lost 2 bases and 4 bases, in that order; junction bases with no gene match: 11. This CDR3 contains 16 residues. CDR1 and CDR2 from the germline V gene are SQVTM and ANQGSEA. CDR3 residues: CSVESEGQGRPDTQYF. The CDR3 DNA reads as TGCAGCGTTGAAAGTGAAGGACAGGGAAGGCCAGATACGCAGTATTTT.

The chain employs TRBV2 and TRBJ2-3; 10 bases match TRBD2. Germline CDR1 reads SNHLY; CDR2 reads FYNNEI. This CDR3 contains 15 residues. V dropped 6 bases and J dropped 3; count of bases not matched to a gene: 6. The CDR3: CASSPSGSETDTQYF. The CDR3 bases are TGTGCCAGCAGCCCTAGCGGGAGTGAGACAGATACGCAGTATTTT.

The rearrangement uses TRBV5-6 and TRBJ1-1; tentative D call: TRBD1 (5 bases). CDR3 length: 16 residues. The V end lost 2 bases, the J end lost 3 bases, and 17 bases lay between the germline ends. Germline CDR1 SGHDT, CDR2 YYEEEE. This CDR3 is CASSLFAGLLDTEAFF. For the CDR3, the DNA is TGTGCCAGCAGCTTATTTGCGGGGCTACTGGACACTGAAGCTTTCTTT.

This chain connects TRBV7-9 to TRBJ2-1; 10 bases map to TRBD2. Per germline, CDR1 SEHNR and CDR2 FQNEAQ (reference sequence). The CDR3 totals 17 residues. Trimming took 5 bases from V and 1 from J; bases not matched to a gene: 8. The CDR3 here is CASSHWASGSSYNEQFF. DNA for the CDR3: TGTGCCAGCAGCCATTGGGCTAGCGGGAGTTCCTACAATGAGCAGTTCTTC.